The 5 T cell receptor beta chains in this list originate from one sample, sequenced in a study of long-term antiretroviral therapy in people with HIV. It was version v3.0 of the immunoSEQ assay that was run at survey level. Assay: immunoSEQ multiplex PCR; the TCRdb copy retains only in-frame clones and omits some. Seen here are 25,000 to 30,000 clones, roughly 89% observed once, and the top ten hold roughly 6.7%. This specimen consisted of unsorted PBMCs, obtained 0.4 years after starting antiretroviral therapy. Receptors originate from a man in his late teens or twenties with HIV.

The rearrangement joins TRBV19 to TRBJ2-7, with D unresolved. V shed 5 bases and J shed 1 base, with 12 bases lying between them. Germline lookup yields CDR1 LNHDA and CDR2 SQIVND (reference sequence). The CDR3 totals 14 residues. CDR3 sequence (DNA): TGTGCCAGTAGTCTCCGTTCCTTTTCCTACGAGCAGTACTTC. It encodes CASSLRSFSYEQYF. Full variable domain (remainder filled in from reference TRBV19 and TRBJ2-7): DGGITQSPKYLFRKEGQNVTLSCEQNLNHDAMYWYRQDPGQGLRLIYYSQIVNDFQKGDIAEGYSVSREKKESFPLTVTSAQKNPTAFYLCASSLRSFSYEQYFGPGTRLTVT.

The chain joins TRBV5-4 to TRBJ2-7; perhaps TRBD2 as D (6 bases). The CDR3 contains 16 residues. Trimming removed 0 bases from V and 5 bases from J, with 18 bases in between. Germline CDR1 is SGHNT and CDR2 is YYREEE (reference sequence). The CDR3 sequence is CASSLDPTLPGDEQYF. CDR3 coding DNA: TGTGCCAGCAGCTTGGACCCCACCCTCCCGGGAGACGAGCAGTACTTC. Filled out from reference TRBV5-4 and TRBJ2-7, the complete variable domain reads ETGVTQSPTHLIKTRGQQVTLRCSSQSGHNTVSWYQQALGQGPQFIFQYYREEENGRGNFPPRFSGLQFPNYSSELNVNALELDDSALYLCASSLDPTLPGDEQYFGPGTRLTVT.

This sequence joins TRBV19 and TRBJ1-3; unclear D gene. Germline V gene data show CDR1 as LNHDA and CDR2 as SQIVND (reference sequence). V was shortened by 10 bases and J by 4 bases, with 14 bases between the two germline ends. The CDR3 runs 13 residues. CDR3 nucleotides: TGTGCCACCGGGAGCTCGGCCGGAAACACCATATATTTT. It specifies CATGSSAGNTIYF.

The rearrangement joins TRBV27 to TRBJ2-2, with D tentatively TRBD1 or TRBD2 (5 bases each). This CDR3 has 12 amino acids. Germline CDR1 is MNHEY and CDR2 is SMNVEV (reference sequence). Trimming removed 6 bases from V and 4 bases from J, with 6 bases in between. The chain's CDR3 is CASRRGTGELFF. For the CDR3, the DNA is TGTGCCAGCAGGAGGGGCACCGGGGAGCTGTTTTTT.

The chain recombines TRBV7-9 with TRBJ2-7; 10 positions agree with TRBD1. The CDR3 has 11 residues. CDR1 SEHNR and CDR2 FQNEAQ come from the germline V gene (reference sequence). With 11 bases clipped from V and 6 bases from J, the junction kept 4 bases outside the gene matches. The CDR3 DNA reads as TGTGCCGGGGACAGGGGTGGCGAGCAGTACTTC. Its translation is CAGDRGGEQYF.